This passage covers 2 T cell receptor beta chains from one sample sequenced in a study of shared clonotypes between healthy human individuals. Clones were read by immunoSEQ multiplex PCR, and TCRdb kept only the in-frame ones, dropping some. Of 2 million to 3 million clones in the sample, approximately 93% were seen once. Sequences were obtained from naive CD4+ T cells from PBMCs. As to subset: CD45RA+ positively selected. These receptors all stem from a man between 18 and 35 years old in good health. Some clones in this sample may be carry-over from other donors' samples.

The genes are TRBV7-8 and TRBJ2-7; D is tentatively TRBD1 or TRBD2 (5 bases each). Trimming shortened V by 7 bases and J by 3 bases, and 13 bases separated the two germline ends. Germline CDR1 and CDR2: SGHVS and FQNEAQ. The CDR3 consists of 13 residues. CDR3 residues: CASTPGPYYEQYF. In DNA, the CDR3 is TGTGCCAGCACCCCGGGGCCCTACTACGAGCAGTACTTC.

The chain couples TRBV9 to TRBJ2-1; D remains unclear. The CDR3 loop spans 14 amino acids. Trimming shortened V by 1 base and J by 8 bases, and 13 bases separated the two germline ends. Germline lookup yields CDR1 SGDLS and CDR2 YYNGEE. The DNA for the CDR3 is TGTGCCAGCAGCGTACTCTCTCTAACGGATGAGCAGTTCTTC. Its translation: CASSVLSLTDEQFF.